This T cell receptor beta chain is drawn from a study of T cell repertoires and HLA-DP antigens. The method was immunoSEQ multiplex PCR; TCRdb's version includes in-frame clones alone and lacks a portion of them. The table shows fewer than 75,000 clones, with 80% occurring only once. Notes on this clone: Its specificity is not known.

Germline loops: CDR1 GTSNPN, CDR2 SVGIG (reference sequence). The CDR3 spans 11 residues. The V and J ends lost 4 bases and 3 bases respectively, with 6 bases between them. This receptor was obtained from a man aged 55 to 70 in good health and CMV-seronegative. Sample: CD4+ T cells from PBMCs. The V and J genes are TRBV30 and TRBJ1-1; D call uncertain. This CDR3 reads CAWNSYTEAFF. In DNA, the CDR3 is TGTGCCTGGAACAGTTACACTGAAGCTTTCTTT. The full variable domain, rest sourced from reference TRBV30 and TRBJ1-1, is SQTIHQWPATLVQPVGSPLSLECTVEGTSNPNLYWYRQAAGRGLQLLFYSVGIGQISSEVPQNLSASRPQDRQFILSSKKLLLSDSGFYLCAWNSYTEAFFGQGTRLTVV.